Sequencing of this T cell receptor (beta chain) was carried out in a study of blood T cell repertoires in COVID-19 (dated by TCRdb to 2020 to 2021). Context from the whole study: Samples from collaborators originated in the United States, Italy and Spain and spanned both the acute and convalescent phases of COVID-19. The prospective study material was composed of cDNA or gDNA derived from T cells, B-cell-depleted T cells, or PBMCs. The dataset comprised deeply sampled blood TCRbeta repertoires from subjects exposed to, actively infected with, or recovered from COVID-19. The repertoires were released in a freely available public database intended as a resource for research on the immune response to SARS-CoV-2. Samples were obtained from the ongoing ImmuneRACE study (first 160 participants) and from about 1,300 subjects provided by 6 global collaborators. Sample metadata almost always included a de-identified subject ID, COVID-19 status, age in years and sex. Where available, HLA class I and class II types were taken from metadata supplied by the sample provider and were not determined by assay-based typing. General findings and caveats noted by the study authors: How much clinical and demographic metadata was included differed by source and by participant, and the metadata was provided uncurated.

TCRbeta CDR3 regions were amplified from genomic DNA by means of the immunoSEQ Assay, a bias-controlled multiplex PCR. In the paper's pipeline: The number of nucleated cells in each sample was estimated from the amplification of reference gene primers within the assay. To quantify the absolute abundance of each unique TCRbeta CDR3 rearrangement, sequence reads were collapsed and filtered. For each sample, productive Simpson clonality was calculated as the square root of Simpson's diversity index across productive rearrangements. In its TCRdb copy, this immuneACCESS table keeps in-frame sequences only and misses some clones. Where compared with another copy, unresolved V genes explain less than half of these, and the others have no known cause. That table supplies the V and J calls and clone size; D and trimming were determined from the DNA. The sample table shows around 180,000 clones, and around 80% are seen once. Approximately 10% of the sample lies in the top ten.

At the junction V is shortened by 1 base and J by 8 bases; bases outside the gene matches: 2. Via the germline V gene, CDR1 is SGHVS and CDR2 FQNEAQ. Its CDR3 holds 14 amino acids, cysteine through phenylalanine. Only the CDR3 portion is preserved as DNA: 42 bases, with reading frame beginning at the first base. As regards this clone: This receptor's antigen is unknown. One base away there is no much larger clone; base qualities are not given.

At one collaborating source in Seattle, patients were enrolled during active infection and were followed longitudinally through the course of disease. Whole blood was collected in K2EDTA tubes by collaborating institutions according to the institutions' own protocols. For TCRbeta analysis, collaborators shipped samples as frozen whole blood, isolated PBMCs, or DNA extracted from either of those sample types. Recombination linked TRBV7-8 to TRBJ2-1, with TRBD2 matching 10 junction bases. The receptor comes from a woman of 80 years or more with COVID-19, enrolled during active disease. What was sequenced was peripheral blood. CDR3 region: CASSLELAGYEQFF. The bases are TGTGCCAGCAGCTTAGAACTAGCGGGGTATGAGCAGTTCTTC.